This TCR beta chain was captured in a study of OX40 agonist ivuxolimab in advanced cancers. Regarding this clone: Its antigen is as yet unknown.

Study-level findings and limits: The average count of expanded clones was higher among CD8+ T cells than among CD4+.

Produced via immunoSEQ multiplex PCR; TCRdb's table is partial and in-frame only. This sample has 75,000 to 95,000 clones, with 70% to 90% found just once. This receptor was taken from an adult with an advanced solid tumor such as melanoma, head and neck, liver or kidney cancer. The sequencing used CD4+ or CD8+ T cells sorted from blood, collected in a trial of the OX40 agonist ivuxolimab.

The DNA of the CDR3 is TGTGCCAGCAGGGCTGGGACTGAAGCTTTCTTT. Translation: CASRAGTEAFF. The genes are TRBV6-1 and TRBJ1-1; D gene uncertain. V dropped 6 bases and J dropped 5 bases, with 7 bases sitting between them. Germline V gene data show CDR1 as MNHNS and CDR2 as SASEGT. This CDR3 is built from 11 residues.